The 8 T cell receptor beta chains presented below share a single source sample, sequenced in a study of high-grade serous ovarian cancer treatment subgroups. Tumor samples were obtained before definitive surgery or chemotherapy. The repertoire was sequenced with immunoSEQ multiplex PCR; TCRdb's copy has only in-frame clones and lacks some. The data contain about 12,000 clones, 88% of them singletons. The sequenced sample was tumor tissue. These receptors were taken from a human donor with high-grade serous ovarian cancer.

The V gene is TRBV7-2, the J gene TRBJ1-4; D is undetermined. The CDR3 spans 14 residues. Germline V gives CDR1 SGHTA, CDR2 FQGNSA. The ends were cut back, 5 bases at V and 8 bases at J, with 15 bases in the middle. The CDR3 DNA is TGTGCCAGCAGCCCCGGATGGGGTTGGGAAAAACTGTTTTTT. This translates into CASSPGWGWEKLFF.

The chain is built from TRBV28 and TRBJ2-7; 8 bases align to TRBD2. The CDR3 totals 14 residues. Unmatched junction bases numbered 9, after V lost 7 bases and J lost 4 bases. Germline V gene data show CDR1 as MDHEN and CDR2 as SYDVKM. CDR3 protein: CASKGGGPPYEQYV. CDR3 nucleotide sequence: TGTGCCAGCAAGGGCGGGGGGCCTCCTTACGAGCAGTACGTC.

This chain joins TRBV18 and TRBJ2-3; D call uncertain. This CDR3 has 15 residues. CDR1 KGHSH and CDR2 LQKENI come from the germline V gene. The V gene lost 3 bases and the J gene lost 7 bases, with 17 bases spanning the gap. The CDR3 sequence: CASSPGPERPNTQYF. As DNA, the CDR3 is TGTGCCAGCTCACCCGGCCCGGAGCGTCCAAATACGCAGTATTTT. Using reference TRBV18 and TRBJ2-3 for the parts outside the CDR3, the full variable domain is NAGVMQNPRHLVRRRGQEARLRCSPMKGHSHVYWYRQLPEEGLKFMVYLQKENIIDESGMPKERFSAEFPKEGPSILRIQQVVRGDSAAYFCASSPGPERPNTQYFGPGTRLTVL.

V and J are TRBV28 and TRBJ2-7; 7 nucleotides match TRBD1. The V gene's germline CDR1 is MDHEN and CDR2 SYDVKM. Trimming cost V 5 bases and J 1 base; bases outside gene matches: 8. The CDR3 is 15 amino acids. The CDR3 nucleotides are TGTGCCAGCAGTGATCCGGGACAGCCATCCTACGAGCAGTACTTC. Its protein product is CASSDPGQPSYEQYF.

The J gene is TRBJ1-5, the V gene TRBV7-9; tentative D call: TRBD1 (5 bases). The length of the CDR3 is 13 residues. V lost 5 bases to trimming and J lost 6 bases, with 11 bases between them. CDR1 is SEHNR and CDR2 is FQNEAQ in the germline V gene (reference sequence). CDR3 sequence: CASSPGRFQPQHF. For the CDR3, the DNA is TGTGCCAGCAGCCCAGGGCGGTTTCAGCCCCAGCATTTT.

The V and J genes are TRBV19 and TRBJ1-1; D ambiguous. The germline gives CDR1 LNHDA, CDR2 SQIVND (reference sequence). V was shortened by 7 bases and J by 1 base, with 7 bases between the two germline ends. The CDR3 runs to 12 residues. This chain's CDR3 is CASTSSNTEAFF. The CDR3 nucleotides read TGTGCCAGTACTTCGTCGAACACTGAAGCTTTCTTT.

This sequence joins TRBV6-5 and TRBJ1-1; D is ambiguous. Germline V lookup: CDR1 MNHEY, CDR2 SVGAGI. This CDR3 comprises 14 residues. V was cut by 2 bases and J by 1 base, with 8 bases left in between. Here the CDR3 reads CASSYRKANTEAFF. The CDR3 nucleotides are TGTGCCAGCAGTTACCGAAAGGCGAACACTGAAGCTTTCTTT.

CDR3 sequence reads: CASSIGVTQPQHF. The CDR3 DNA sequence: TGTGCCAGTAGTATAGGGGTTACTCAGCCCCAGCATTTT. This rearrangement joins TRBV19 to TRBJ1-5; D is uncertain. The CDR3 is made up of 13 amino acids. Germline CDR1 is LNHDA and CDR2 is SQIVND (reference sequence). The V gene lost 1 base and the J gene lost 6 bases, with 7 bases spanning the gap. Filled out from reference TRBV19 and TRBJ1-5, the complete variable domain reads DGGITQSPKYLFRKEGQNVTLSCEQNLNHDAMYWYRQDPGQGLRLIYYSQIVNDFQKGDIAEGYSVSREKKESFPLTVTSAQKNPTAFYLCASSIGVTQPQHFGDGTRLSIL.